This T cell receptor (beta chain) was captured in a study of beta chain features in type 1 diabetes. For the study at large: All samples together contributed more than 90,000,000 sorted cells for examination.

Study conclusions and caveats: Patients' naive, central memory and regulatory TCRB repertoires appeared more alike than those of healthy donors. Type 1 diabetes patients had fewer VDJ junction insertions and more deletions. Shorter TCRB CDR3s, moderately but significantly so, marked every one of the four CD4+ subsets in Type 1 diabetes patients.

The junction had 9 bases not matched to a gene; V was cut back by 4 bases and J by 5 bases. This CDR3 region has 15 residues. This clone was detected ten times or more. The antigen is unknown. Since all of the isolated RNA was reverse transcribed, expressed TCRB transcripts were what got sequenced. Naive, central memory and regulatory T cell samples yielded about 4 million reads on average. The data were produced by immunoSEQ multiplex PCR, yet TCRdb's version contains in-frame clones alone and is incomplete. Of 400,000 or so clones in the sample, 9.6% were seen once. Material for sequencing was central memory CD4+ T cells from blood. This TCR was sampled from a man aged 25-45 years with type 1 diabetes. The chain carries TRBV23-1 and TRBJ2-7; 9 nucleotides agree with TRBD1. TRBV23-1 is classed as an ORF, of uncertain function. The CDR3 sequence: CASSRPGTGTNEQYF. For the CDR3, the DNA is TGCGCCAGCAGTCGCCCCGGGACAGGGACCAACGAGCAGTACTTC.